This TCR beta chain came from a study of blood T cell repertoires in COVID-19. Study overall: Sites across the United States, Italy and Spain contributed samples from acute and convalescent COVID-19. In each case, the material was cDNA or gDNA derived from T cells, B-cell-depleted T cells, or PBMCs.

Per the original methods: The assay estimated nucleated cells by amplifying reference gene primers. Using immunoSEQ multiplex PCR, the repertoire was profiled, and TCRdb retains in-frame clones only, with some absent. V, J and clone size reflect that table, while D and trimming were determined from the DNA. The data hold under 120,000 clones, with approximately 69% observed a single time. In this sample, this clone turned up once. Trimming left V 1 base short and J 5 bases short, with 14 bases between. The germline V gene encodes CDR1 LGHDT and CDR2 YNNKEL (reference sequence). The CDR3 is 15 amino acids.

The TCR sequence derives from a man older than 75 with acute or convalescent COVID-19. The sample comprised peripheral blood. V and J are TRBV3-1 (or the pseudogene TRBV3-2) and TRBJ2-5, with TRBD1 as a possible D gene (6 bases). The CDR3 coding sequence is TGTGCCAGCAGCCAAGTCACACAGGGTGGGGAGACCCAGTACTTC. This sequence encodes CASSQVTQGGETQYF.